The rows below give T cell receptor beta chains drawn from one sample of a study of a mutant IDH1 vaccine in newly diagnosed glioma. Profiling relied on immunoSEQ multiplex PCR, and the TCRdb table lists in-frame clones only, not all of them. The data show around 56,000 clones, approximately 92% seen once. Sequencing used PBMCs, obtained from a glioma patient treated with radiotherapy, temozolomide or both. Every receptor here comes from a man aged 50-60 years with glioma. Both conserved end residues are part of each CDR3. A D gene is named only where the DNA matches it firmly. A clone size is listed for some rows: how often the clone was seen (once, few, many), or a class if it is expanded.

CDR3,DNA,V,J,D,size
CASANYRGSYGYTF,TGTGCCAGCGCAAATTACAGGGGCTCCTATGGCTACACCTTC,TRBV5-6,TRBJ1-2,TRBD1,-
CSGKQVQETQYF,TGCAGCGGCAAACAGGTCCAAGAGACCCAGTACTTC,TRBV29-1,TRBJ2-5,-,-
CASSLFSLMMNTEAFF,TGTGCCAGCAGTTTATTCAGCCTAATGATGAACACTGAAGCTTTCTTT,TRBV28,TRBJ1-1,-,-
CASSVAASGGPGELFF,TGTGCCAGCAGCGTAGCGGCGTCTGGGGGGCCCGGGGAGCTGTTTTTT,TRBV9,TRBJ2-2,-,-
CASSLNRNYGYTF,TGTGCCAGCAGTTTAAACCGCAACTATGGCTACACCTTC,TRBV27,TRBJ1-2,-,-
CASSLVTADTQYF,TGTGCCAGCAGCTTAGTTACGGCAGATACGCAGTATTTT,TRBV7-8,TRBJ2-3,-,-
CASSFGLVGTDTQYF,TGTGCCAGCAGTTTTGGTCTAGTTGGCACAGATACGCAGTATTTT,TRBV28,TRBJ2-3,-,-
CASSSKTGVTEAFF,TGTGCCAGCAGCTCAAAAACAGGGGTAACTGAAGCTTTCTTT,TRBV11-2,TRBJ1-1,TRBD1,-
CASKDVVLAPYEQYF,TGTGCCAGCAAAGATGTAGTACTAGCTCCCTACGAGCAGTACTTC,TRBV2,TRBJ2-7,-,-
CASSDRGRREKLFF,TGTGCCAGTAGCGACAGGGGGCGCCGTGAAAAACTGTTTTTT,TRBV19,TRBJ1-4,TRBD1,-
CASSADRGRREKLFF,TGTGCCAGCAGCGCGGACAGGGGGCGACGTGAAAAACTGTTTTTT,TRBV7-8,TRBJ1-4,TRBD1,-
CASIQGDEQYF,TGCGCCAGCATACAGGGCGACGAGCAGTACTTC,TRBV10-1,TRBJ2-7,-,-
CASSFSHGAGQPQHF,TGTGCCAGCAGCTTTTCACACGGGGCTGGTCAGCCCCAGCATTTT,TRBV5-6,TRBJ1-5,-,-
CSVQAGQGFSEQYF,TGCAGCGTTCAGGCGGGACAGGGTTTTAGCGAGCAGTACTTC,TRBV29-1,TRBJ2-7,TRBD1,once
CASSSPGGTGEQYF,TGTGCCAGCAGTAGCCCAGGAGGGACCGGCGAGCAGTACTTC,TRBV28,TRBJ2-7,-,-
CAISDRQGFGNTIYF,TGTGCCATCAGTGACCGTCAGGGGTTTGGAAACACCATATATTTT,TRBV10-3,TRBJ1-3,-,-
CASSLVPQGQSGQYF,TGTGCCAGCAGCTTGGTCCCCCAGGGACAATCGGGGCAGTACTTC,TRBV5-4,TRBJ2-7,-,-
CASSREGDDYGYTF,TGCGCCAGCAGCCGGGAGGGGGATGACTATGGCTACACCTTC,TRBV5-1,TRBJ1-2,-,-
CASSSGTGGNEQYF,TGTGCCAGCAGTTCCGGGACAGGGGGCAACGAGCAGTACTTC,TRBV27,TRBJ2-7,TRBD1,-
CASRRTGTLREQYF,TGTGCCAGCAGACGGACAGGGACCCTCCGCGAGCAGTACTTC,TRBV6-4,TRBJ2-7,TRBD1,once
CASSYSPGQVSYEQYF,TGTGCCAGCAGTTACTCCCCGGGACAGGTCTCCTACGAGCAGTACTTC,TRBV6-6,TRBJ2-7,TRBD1,-
CASSTDSTDTQYF,TGCGCCAGCAGTACGGACAGCACAGATACGCAGTATTTT,TRBV10-1,TRBJ2-3,-,-
CASSQGRNTEAFF,TGTGCCAGCAGCCAAGGGAGGAACACTGAAGCTTTCTTT,TRBV14,TRBJ1-1,-,-
CSVETGTDYEQYF,TGCAGCGTCGAAACCGGGACAGACTACGAGCAGTACTTC,TRBV29-1,TRBJ2-7,TRBD1,-
CASSGDRGGQYF,TGTGCCAGCAGTGGGGACAGGGGCGGGCAGTACTTC,TRBV2,TRBJ2-7,TRBD1,-
CASSPQGTSTDTQYF,TGTGCCAGCAGCCCTCAAGGGACTAGCACAGATACGCAGTATTTT,TRBV7-3,TRBJ2-3,-,once
CASSPGVTDTQYF,TGTGCCAGCTCGCCGGGAGTCACAGATACGCAGTATTTT,TRBV28,TRBJ2-3,-,-
CASSPGGLAYEQYF,TGTGCCAGCAGTCCCGGAGGTTTAGCCTACGAGCAGTACTTC,TRBV6-6,TRBJ2-7,-,-
CASQWTGGNTIYF,TGTGCCAGCCAGTGGACAGGGGGAAACACCATATATTTT,TRBV25-1,TRBJ1-3,TRBD1,-
CASSYSESTEQYF,TGTGCCAGCAGTTACTCCGAGTCTACCGAGCAGTACTTC,TRBV6-5,TRBJ2-7,-,-
CASSMTIYQPQHF,TGTGCCAGCAGCATGACAATATATCAGCCCCAGCATTTT,TRBV6-5,TRBJ1-5,-,few
CASSLIELTEAFF,TGTGCCAGCAGCTTAATAGAGTTAACTGAAGCTTTCTTT,TRBV7-8,TRBJ1-1,-,-
CASSWTGGYGYTF,TGCGCCAGCAGCTGGACAGGGGGCTATGGCTACACCTTC,TRBV5-1,TRBJ1-2,TRBD1,-
CASSDYSGRLREQFF,TGTGCCAGCAGTGACTATAGCGGGAGGCTGAGGGAGCAGTTCTTC,TRBV6-1,TRBJ2-1,TRBD2,-
CASSYVSANEKLFF,TGTGCCAGCAGTTACGTAAGTGCTAATGAAAAACTGTTTTTT,TRBV6-5,TRBJ1-4,-,once
CASSDHNRQGVNYGYTF,TGTGCCAGCAGCGATCATAACAGACAGGGGGTTAACTATGGCTACACCTTC,TRBV5-6,TRBJ1-2,TRBD1,-
CASSKSTEGHEAFF,TGTGCCAGCAGCAAATCGACAGAAGGGCATGAAGCTTTCTTT,TRBV6-5,TRBJ1-1,-,-
CAWRQPRSGSGYTF,TGTGCCTGGAGACAACCCCGCTCTGGTAGTGGCTACACCTTC,TRBV30,TRBJ1-2,-,-